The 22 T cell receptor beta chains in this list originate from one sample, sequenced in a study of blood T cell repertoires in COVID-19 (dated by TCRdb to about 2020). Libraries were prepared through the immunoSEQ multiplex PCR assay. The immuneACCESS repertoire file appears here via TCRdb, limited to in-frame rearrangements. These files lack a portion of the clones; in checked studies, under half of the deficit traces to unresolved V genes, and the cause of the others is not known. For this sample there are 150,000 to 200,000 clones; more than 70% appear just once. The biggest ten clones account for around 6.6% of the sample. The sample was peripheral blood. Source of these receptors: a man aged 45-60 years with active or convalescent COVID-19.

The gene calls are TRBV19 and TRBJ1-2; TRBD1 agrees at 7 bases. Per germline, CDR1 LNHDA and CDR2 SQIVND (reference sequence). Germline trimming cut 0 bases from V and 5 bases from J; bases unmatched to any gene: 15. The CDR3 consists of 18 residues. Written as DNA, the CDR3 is TGTGCCAGTAGTATAGATCGCCTGGGACAGAACCCCTCATATGGCTACACCTTC. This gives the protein CASSIDRLGQNPSYGYTF.

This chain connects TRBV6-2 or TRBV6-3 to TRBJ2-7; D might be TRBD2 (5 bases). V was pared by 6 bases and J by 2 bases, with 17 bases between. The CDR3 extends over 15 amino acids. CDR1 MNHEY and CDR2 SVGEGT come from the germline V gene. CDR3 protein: CASSLPKGVPYEQYF. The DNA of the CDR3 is TGTGCCAGCAGCCTACCTAAGGGAGTCCCCTACGAGCAGTACTTC.

The CDR3 DNA reads TGTGCCAGCAGTTACTCGGTGGGACAGGGTGTGAGAGAGCAGTACTTC. It encodes CASSYSVGQGVREQYF. V usage is TRBV6-6 and J usage is TRBJ2-7, with 9 positions matching TRBD1. After removal of 0 bases from V and 7 bases from J, the junction contained 10 bases not matched to a gene. The germline V gene encodes CDR1 MNHNY and CDR2 SVGAGI (reference sequence). This CDR3 is 16 amino acids long.

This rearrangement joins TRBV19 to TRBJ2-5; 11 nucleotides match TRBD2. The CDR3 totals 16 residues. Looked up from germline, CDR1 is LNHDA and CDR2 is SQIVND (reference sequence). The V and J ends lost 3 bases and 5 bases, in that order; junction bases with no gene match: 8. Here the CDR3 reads CASSMVGLAVGETQYF. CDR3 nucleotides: TGTGCCAGTAGTATGGTGGGACTAGCGGTAGGGGAGACCCAGTACTTC.

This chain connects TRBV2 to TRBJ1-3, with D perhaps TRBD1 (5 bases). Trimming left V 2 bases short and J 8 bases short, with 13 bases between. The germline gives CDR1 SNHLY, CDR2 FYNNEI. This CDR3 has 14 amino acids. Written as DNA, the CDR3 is TGTGCCAGCAGTGAAAAGTCAGGGTGGGACACCATATATTTT. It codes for CASSEKSGWDTIYF.

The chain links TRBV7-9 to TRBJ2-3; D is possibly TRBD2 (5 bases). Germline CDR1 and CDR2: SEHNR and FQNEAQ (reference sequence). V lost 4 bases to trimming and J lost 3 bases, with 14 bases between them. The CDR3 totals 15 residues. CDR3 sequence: CASSSPGPGTDTQYF. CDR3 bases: TGTGCCAGCAGCTCGCCGGGCCCGGGGACAGATACGCAGTATTTT.

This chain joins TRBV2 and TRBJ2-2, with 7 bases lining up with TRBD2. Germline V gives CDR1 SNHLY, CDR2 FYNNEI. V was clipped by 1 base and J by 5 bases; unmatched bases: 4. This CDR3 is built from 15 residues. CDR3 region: CASSEVASGTGELFF. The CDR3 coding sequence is TGTGCCAGCAGTGAAGTGGCTAGCGGAACCGGGGAGCTGTTTTTT.

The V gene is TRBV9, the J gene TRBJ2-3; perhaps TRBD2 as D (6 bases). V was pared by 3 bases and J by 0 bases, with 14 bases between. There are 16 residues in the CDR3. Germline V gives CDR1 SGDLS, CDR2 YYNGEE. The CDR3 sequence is CASSAQLATSTDTQYF. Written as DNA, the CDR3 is TGTGCCAGCAGCGCTCAGCTAGCGACCAGCACAGATACGCAGTATTTT.

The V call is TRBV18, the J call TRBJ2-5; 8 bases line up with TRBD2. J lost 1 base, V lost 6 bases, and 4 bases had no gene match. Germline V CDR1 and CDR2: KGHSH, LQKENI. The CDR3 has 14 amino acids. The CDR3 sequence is CASSLTSGQETQYF. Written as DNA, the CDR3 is TGTGCCAGCTCGCTTACTAGCGGCCAAGAGACCCAGTACTTC.

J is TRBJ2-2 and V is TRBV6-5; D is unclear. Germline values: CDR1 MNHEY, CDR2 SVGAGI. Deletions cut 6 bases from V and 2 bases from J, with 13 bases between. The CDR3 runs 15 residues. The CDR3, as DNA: TGTGCCAGCAGAAGACTCCAGTCAAACACCGGGGAGCTGTTTTTT. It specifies CASRRLQSNTGELFF.

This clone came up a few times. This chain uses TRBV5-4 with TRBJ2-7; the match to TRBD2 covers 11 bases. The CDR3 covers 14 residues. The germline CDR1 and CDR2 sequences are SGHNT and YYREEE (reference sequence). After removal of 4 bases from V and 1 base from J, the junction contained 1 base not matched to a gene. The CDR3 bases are TGTGCCAGCAGCGCTAGCGGGAGGTCCTACGAGCAGTACTTC. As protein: CASSASGRSYEQYF.

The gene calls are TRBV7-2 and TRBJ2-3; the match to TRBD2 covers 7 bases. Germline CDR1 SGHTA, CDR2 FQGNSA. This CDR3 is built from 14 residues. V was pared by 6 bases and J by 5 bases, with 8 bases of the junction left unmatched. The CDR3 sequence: CASSQGAGLDTQYF. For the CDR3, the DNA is TGTGCCAGCAGTCAAGGAGCGGGGTTAGATACGCAGTATTTT.

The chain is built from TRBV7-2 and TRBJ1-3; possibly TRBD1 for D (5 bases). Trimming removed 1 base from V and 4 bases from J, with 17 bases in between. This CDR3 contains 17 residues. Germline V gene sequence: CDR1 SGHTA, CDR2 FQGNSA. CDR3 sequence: CASSLGGSNTPGNTIYF. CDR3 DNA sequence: TGTGCCAGCAGCTTAGGGGGCAGTAACACTCCCGGAAACACCATATATTTT.

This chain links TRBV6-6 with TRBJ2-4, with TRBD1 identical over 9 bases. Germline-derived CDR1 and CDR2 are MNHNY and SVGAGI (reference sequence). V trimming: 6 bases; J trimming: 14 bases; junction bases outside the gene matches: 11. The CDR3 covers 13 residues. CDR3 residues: CASSSGQGTNEYF. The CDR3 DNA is TGTGCCAGCAGCTCCGGACAGGGGACGAATGAGTACTTC.

The CDR3 bases are TGTGCCAGTAGTTACAGGGACACTGAAGCTTTCTTT. This encodes CASSYRDTEAFF. V is TRBV19 and J is TRBJ1-1; D possibly corresponds to TRBD1 (6 bases). V was cut by 5 bases and J by 3 bases, with 7 bases left in between. CDR1 is LNHDA, CDR2 SQIVND, per germline (reference sequence). The CDR3 totals 12 residues.

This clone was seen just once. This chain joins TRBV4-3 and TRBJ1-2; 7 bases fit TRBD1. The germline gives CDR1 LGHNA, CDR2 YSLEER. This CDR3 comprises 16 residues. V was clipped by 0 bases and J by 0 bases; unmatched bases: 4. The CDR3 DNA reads TGCGCCAGCAGCCAAGATCCCGGGACAGCTAACTATGGCTACACCTTC. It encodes CASSQDPGTANYGYTF.

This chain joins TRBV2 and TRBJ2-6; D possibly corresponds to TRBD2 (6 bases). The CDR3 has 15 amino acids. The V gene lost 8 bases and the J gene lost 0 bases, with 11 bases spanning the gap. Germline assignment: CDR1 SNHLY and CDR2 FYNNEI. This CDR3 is CASGQGGSGANVLTF. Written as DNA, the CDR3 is TGTGCCAGCGGGCAGGGAGGCTCTGGGGCCAACGTCCTGACTTTC.

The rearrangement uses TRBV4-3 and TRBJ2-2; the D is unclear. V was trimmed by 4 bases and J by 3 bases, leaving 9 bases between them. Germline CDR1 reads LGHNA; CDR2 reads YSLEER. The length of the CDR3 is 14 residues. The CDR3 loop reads CASSPRGYTGELFF. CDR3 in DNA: TGCGCCAGCAGCCCCCGAGGATACACCGGGGAGCTGTTTTTT.

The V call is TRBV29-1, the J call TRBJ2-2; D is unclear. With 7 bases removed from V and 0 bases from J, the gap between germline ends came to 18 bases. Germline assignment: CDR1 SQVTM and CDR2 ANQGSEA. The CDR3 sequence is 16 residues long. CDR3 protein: CSGHQVPPANTGELFF. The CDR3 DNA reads TGCAGCGGCCACCAGGTGCCCCCCGCGAACACCGGGGAGCTGTTTTTT.

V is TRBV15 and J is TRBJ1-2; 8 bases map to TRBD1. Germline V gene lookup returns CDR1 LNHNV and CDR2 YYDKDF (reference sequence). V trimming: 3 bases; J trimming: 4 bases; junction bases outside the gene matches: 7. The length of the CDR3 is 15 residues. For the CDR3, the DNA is TGTGCCACCAGCAGGTCACAGGGGGGGTTCTATGGCTACACCTTC. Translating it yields CATSRSQGGFYGYTF.

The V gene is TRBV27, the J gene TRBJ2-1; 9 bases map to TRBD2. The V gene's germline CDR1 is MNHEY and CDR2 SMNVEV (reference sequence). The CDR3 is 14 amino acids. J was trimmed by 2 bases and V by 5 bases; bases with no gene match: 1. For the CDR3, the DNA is TGTGCCAGCAGTCCTAGCGGGGCCTACAATGAGCAGTTCTTC. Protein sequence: CASSPSGAYNEQFF.

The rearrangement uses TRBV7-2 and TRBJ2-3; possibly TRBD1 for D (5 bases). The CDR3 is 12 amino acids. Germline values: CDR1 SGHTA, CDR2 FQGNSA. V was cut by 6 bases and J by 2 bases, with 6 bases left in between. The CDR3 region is CASSGATDTQYF. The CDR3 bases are TGTGCCAGCAGTGGGGCCACAGATACGCAGTATTTT.